This TCR beta chain was profiled in a study of blood T cells in healthy people across ages. Study-wide results and limits: Unsorted PBMCs ruled out conclusive naive versus antigen-experienced comparison.

To note about this clonotype: The antigen remains unidentified.

Germline V gives CDR1 SGHAT, CDR2 FQNNGV. The CDR3 loop spans 18 amino acids. Between the trimmed V and J ends, which lost 1 base and 0 bases, there was a span of 16 bases. Sample-barcoded 5' priming and a J-beta primer mix drove a second PCR of 7 to 11 cycles. TCRdb re-called the 5' RACE reads with MiXCR, one entry per CDR3 protein. The sample has roughly 1 million distinct CDR3 sequences, about 25% seen once. These data are also associated with another study on T cells of mothers and their children. As that study records: Slightly higher but non-significant overlap marked related mother-child pairs versus unrelated pairs. Clones that were microchimeric and persistent were not detected among T cells.

This sequence originates from a girl aged 2 to 10 in good health. Sequencing was done on a sample of blood. V gene TRBV11-2 combines with J gene TRBJ2-1, with D perhaps matching TRBD2 (6 bases). DNA for the CDR3: TGTGCCAGCAGCTTAGCCTCCCCTTTGGAGGGCTCCTACAATGAGCAGTTCTTC. Residues: CASSLASPLEGSYNEQFF.